Sequencing of this T cell receptor (beta chain) was carried out in a study of PD-1 blockade in classical Hodgkin lymphoma. Study information: The nivolumab dose that patients received was 3 mg/kg, given intravenously every 2 weeks. Notes on the study in general: For complete responders, baseline diversity was comparable to that of newly diagnosed patients. While CD8+ TCR diversity did not rise significantly by C4D1, CD4+ TCR diversity did. Repertoire differences lack defined causes, possibly disease activity or prior therapy.

Described time point: cycle 4 day 1 (C4D1), after 6 weeks of nivolumab. No patient escaped relapse after autologous stem cell transplantation, and brentuximab vedotin exposure varied. Sequencing used immunoSEQ multiplex PCR; TCRdb keeps in-frame clones, though not all of them. This sample yields tens of thousands of clones, of which about 80% are seen a single time; around a fifth belongs to the top ten. The CDR3 extends over 14 amino acids. V lost 0 bases and J lost 2, with 11 bases in between. The germline gives CDR1 GTSNPN, CDR2 SVGIG (reference sequence). Points on this clone: Its specificity is unknown.

The chain links TRBV30 to TRBJ2-7; D remains unclear. Sequencing used peripheral blood mononuclear cells (PBMCs), obtained before the fourth cycle of nivolumab. This TCR came from a human donor with classical Hodgkin lymphoma. The CDR3 nucleotides read TGTGCCTGGAGTGTAAAACTGGAGACCTACGAGCAGTACTTC. This sequence encodes CAWSVKLETYEQYF.